This record concerns one T cell receptor (beta chain) sequence. Its target is not known. The data belong to a study of persistence of HIV-infected CD4 T cells. This was the immunoSEQ version 4 assay in survey mode. Libraries were prepared by immunoSEQ multiplex PCR; TCRdb keeps only in-frame clonotypes and omits some of them. The table lists around 35,000 clones, 75% to 85% of them singletons. The CDR3 totals 13 residues. The V end lost 0 bases, the J end lost 8 bases, and 10 bases lay between the germline ends. Germline CDR1 and CDR2: MNHEY and SVGAGI. An overlapping HIV-1 Gag peptide pool stimulated these cells at 0.85 to 1 ug/peptide/mL. CD40L/CD69 double-negative CD45RO-high memory CD4+ T cells were collected.

The genes are TRBV6-5 and TRBJ1-1; D might be TRBD1 (6 bases). The TCR comes from an adult with HIV. The donor label of this sample is uncertain. The sequencing here drew on cultured CD4+ T cells from PBMCs, taken from a patient who received antiretroviral therapy. In nucleotides, the CDR3 is TGTGCCAGCAGTTACTCAAGAGACAGGGAAGCTTTCTTT. Translation: CASSYSRDREAFF.